This passage covers 27 T cell receptor beta chains from one sample sequenced in a study of cytomegalovirus exposure and HLA in healthy donors. Primers: 60 Vbeta forward and 13 Jbeta reverse. Only in-frame clones appear in the TCRdb table, and some are missing; sequencing was by immunoSEQ multiplex PCR. The data show about 140,000 clones, about three quarters seen once. Material for sequencing was PBMCs. These receptors were taken from a male donor in good health and CMV-seronegative.

The CDR3 nucleotides read TGTGCCAGCAGCAAATCCTTGGGGACAGGGGGCACAGATACGCAGTATTTT. It codes for CASSKSLGTGGTDTQYF. V usage is TRBV21-1 and J usage is TRBJ2-3; the D call in the table, TRBD1, was not verified against the DNA. TRBV21-1 is a pseudogene segment. The CDR3 contains 17 residues.

The chain uses TRBV5-1 and TRBJ1-3; 7 positions agree with TRBD1. CDR3 size: 17 residues. Trimming took 0 bases from V and 0 from J; bases not matched to a gene: 6. Looked up from germline, CDR1 is SGHRS and CDR2 is YFSETQ. The CDR3 region has the DNA TGCGCCAGCAGCTTGGTGCAGGGGGATCTCTCTGGAAACACCATATATTTT. Encoded protein: CASSLVQGDLSGNTIYF.

The CDR3 DNA is TGTGCCACCAGCCGACAGGAGTCTGGCTACACCTTC. This sequence encodes CATSRQESGYTF. This sequence joins TRBV15 and TRBJ1-2, with a tentative D call TRBD1 (6 bases). Trimming shortened V by 5 bases and J by 7 bases, and 11 bases separated the two germline ends. CDR1 is LNHNV and CDR2 is YYDKDF in the germline V gene (reference sequence). The CDR3 has 12 amino acids.

V and J are TRBV9 and TRBJ2-2, with 8 bases aligning to TRBD2. Germline V gene lookup returns CDR1 SGDLS and CDR2 YYNGEE. With V trimmed by 3 bases and J by 0 bases, 4 bases remained unmatched. The CDR3 length is 16 residues. CDR3 loop: CASSAASGSNTGELFF. The CDR3 DNA reads TGTGCCAGCAGCGCGGCTAGCGGGTCGAACACCGGGGAGCTGTTTTTT.

In DNA, the CDR3 is TGTGCCAGCAGGCTTTATCAGGGGAGCGGGGAGCTGTTTTTT. Amino acids: CASRLYQGSGELFF. The rearrangement links TRBV11-3 to TRBJ2-2; weak D call: TRBD1 (6 bases). The CDR3 totals 14 residues. V dropped 6 bases and J dropped 7 bases, with 15 bases sitting between them. Per the germline V gene, CDR1 is SGHNT and CDR2 is YENEEA.

The rearrangement uses TRBV27 and TRBJ2-1; perhaps TRBD1 as D (6 bases). Germline V gives CDR1 MNHEY, CDR2 SMNVEV (reference sequence). The V end lost 6 bases, the J end lost 3 bases, and 12 bases lay between the germline ends. There are 14 residues in the CDR3. CDR3 in amino acids: CASSLDRIYNEQFF. CDR3 coding DNA: TGTGCCAGCAGCCTTGACAGGATCTACAATGAGCAGTTCTTC.

The rearrangement joins TRBV28 to TRBJ1-2; no clear D gene. From germline, CDR1 is MDHEN and CDR2 SYDVKM. The CDR3 has 13 residues. V lost 6 bases and J lost 9, with 17 bases in between. This CDR3 reads CASSLTRVRSYTF. As DNA, the CDR3 is TGTGCCAGCAGCCTCACGAGGGTAAGGAGCTACACCTTC.

This clone was picked up a small number of times. This chain links TRBV5-1 with TRBJ1-5; TRBD1 might be the D (5 bases). CDR3 size: 15 residues. Trimming took off 4 bases at V and 2 bases at J, with 13 bases between the two ends. Germline V lookup: CDR1 SGHRS, CDR2 YFSETQ. The CDR3 DNA reads TGCGCCAGCAGCCCGGACGGACAAGGCAATCAGCCCCAGCATTTT. This encodes CASSPDGQGNQPQHF.

V usage is TRBV19 and J usage is TRBJ2-2; maybe TRBD1 (5 bases). This CDR3 is built from 15 residues. Looked up from germline, CDR1 is LNHDA and CDR2 is SQIVND (reference sequence). Trimming took off 5 bases at V and 2 bases at J, with 12 bases between the two ends. CDR3 loop: CASSLGQGNTGELFF. The CDR3 DNA is TGTGCCAGTAGTCTGGGTCAGGGCAACACCGGGGAGCTGTTTTTT.

This clone was seen more than once but under ten times. As DNA, the CDR3 is TGTGCCAGCAGTGAACGGGACAGGGGCTACGAGCAGTACTTC. It translates to CASSERDRGYEQYF. This chain connects TRBV2 to TRBJ2-7; TRBD1 matches at 10 bases. The CDR3 runs to 14 residues. The germline gives CDR1 SNHLY, CDR2 FYNNEI. V lost 2 bases to trimming and J lost 3 bases; unmatched junction nucleotides: 1.

The V gene is TRBV30, the J gene TRBJ2-5; D perhaps matches TRBD2 (5 bases). Per germline, CDR1 GTSNPN and CDR2 SVGIG (reference sequence). This CDR3 is 15 amino acids long. The V end was cut by 0 bases, the J end by 2 bases, with 13 bases between. The CDR3 sequence: CAWSVPGVGQETQYF. Written as DNA, the CDR3 is TGTGCCTGGAGTGTACCCGGGGTGGGTCAAGAGACCCAGTACTTC.

Points on this clone: Different DNA sequences within this sample yield the same CDR3. The CDR3 DNA follows: TGCGCCAGCAGACCTAGCGGGGCGGGAGATACGCAGTATTTT. Residues: CASRPSGAGDTQYF. The V call is TRBV4-1, the J call TRBJ2-3; 9 nucleotides agree with TRBD2. The V segment lost 6 bases and the J segment 5 bases; nucleotides outside the gene matches: 6. The length of the CDR3 is 14 residues. Germline CDR1 and CDR2: MGHRA and YSYEKL.

The V call is TRBV6-5, the J call TRBJ2-3; 12 bases align to TRBD1. Trimming took 4 bases from V and 8 from J; bases not matched to a gene: 4. Germline V gene lookup returns CDR1 MNHEY and CDR2 SVGAGI. The CDR3 totals 14 residues. The CDR3: CASSWDRGRRTQYF. The CDR3 DNA reads as TGTGCCAGCAGTTGGGACAGGGGGCGCCGTACGCAGTATTTT.

This clone was found a few times. The V and J genes are TRBV9 and TRBJ1-5; D remains unclear. Trimming took off 0 bases at V and 0 bases at J, with 4 bases between the two ends. CDR1 SGDLS and CDR2 YYNGEE come from the germline V gene. The CDR3 covers 14 residues. CDR3 nucleotides: TGTGCCAGCAGCGTAGACGGTAGCAATCAGCCCCAGCATTTT. Protein product: CASSVDGSNQPQHF.

This chain joins TRBV6-1 and TRBJ2-1, with 9 nucleotides matching TRBD2. CDR3 length equals 14 residues. Trimming cost V 2 bases and J 15 bases; bases outside gene matches: 11. Looked up from germline, CDR1 is MNHNS and CDR2 is SASEGT. Here the CDR3 reads CASSELASGALTFF. CDR3 bases: TGTGCCAGCAGTGAATTGGCTAGCGGGGCACTCACGTTCTTC.

About this clone itself: In the same sample, other DNA sequences code for this CDR3. The chain employs TRBV9 and TRBJ2-3, with D unclear. The germline V and J ends were trimmed by 0 bases and 0 bases, with 8 bases remaining between them. CDR3 length: 15 amino acids. The germline gives CDR1 SGDLS, CDR2 YYNGEE. The CDR3 loop reads CASSVGAGSTDTQYF. The CDR3 region has the DNA TGTGCCAGCAGCGTAGGGGCAGGTAGCACAGATACGCAGTATTTT.

The chain links TRBV7-2 to TRBJ1-5; D perhaps matches TRBD1 (6 bases). This CDR3 is 16 amino acids long. V was pared by 5 bases and J by 2 bases, with 16 bases between. Germline-derived CDR1 and CDR2 are SGHTA and FQGNSA. DNA of the CDR3: TGTGCCAGCAGCCAAGGTAGGGGGAGAGGCAATCAGCCCCAGCATTTT. Translated, it gives CASSQGRGRGNQPQHF.

The chain uses TRBV5-4 and TRBJ1-1, with D unclear. Germline values: CDR1 SGHNT, CDR2 YYREEE (reference sequence). The CDR3 length is 13 residues. V was clipped by 3 bases and J by 1 base, with 7 bases between them. Here the CDR3 reads CASSSQQNTEAFF. As DNA, the CDR3 is TGTGCCAGCAGCTCACAACAGAACACTGAAGCTTTCTTT. Full variable domain (rest looked up from reference TRBV5-4 and TRBJ1-1): ETGVTQSPTHLIKTRGQQVTLRCSSQSGHNTVSWYQQALGQGPQFIFQYYREEENGRGNFPPRFSGLQFPNYSSELNVNALELDDSALYLCASSSQQNTEAFFGQGTRLTVV.

The chain joins TRBV4-3 to TRBJ2-4, with TRBD1 identical over 7 bases. Germline V CDR1 and CDR2: LGHNA, YSLEER. V dropped 0 bases and J dropped 3; count of bases not matched to a gene: 11. The CDR3 has 18 amino acids. As DNA, the CDR3 is TGCGCCAGCAGCCAAGAACCTCCTCAGGGGGTTGTCAAAAACATTCAGTACTTC. Translation gives CASSQEPPQGVVKNIQYF.

There are a few counts of this clone. The rearrangement joins TRBV9 to TRBJ2-1, with 7 bases matching TRBD2. Trimming removed 3 bases from V and 4 bases from J; junction bases left unmatched: 10. CDR1 is SGDLS, CDR2 YYNGEE, per germline. The CDR3 has 16 amino acids. The CDR3 loop reads CASSGGGRRAYNEQFF. The CDR3 nucleotides read TGTGCCAGCAGCGGGGGAGGGCGTCGGGCTTACAATGAGCAGTTCTTC.

The V gene is TRBV5-4, the J gene TRBJ1-1; D unclear. V was clipped by 1 base and J by 1 base, with 5 bases between them. The CDR3 extends over 13 amino acids. Germline values: CDR1 SGHNT, CDR2 YYREEE (reference sequence). DNA of the CDR3: TGTGCCAGCAGCTTGCCCCAGAACACTGAAGCTTTCTTT. Translating gives CASSLPQNTEAFF. The whole variable domain, filled in from reference TRBV5-4 and TRBJ1-1, reads ETGVTQSPTHLIKTRGQQVTLRCSSQSGHNTVSWYQQALGQGPQFIFQYYREEENGRGNFPPRFSGLQFPNYSSELNVNALELDDSALYLCASSLPQNTEAFFGQGTRLTVV.

This clone was detected only once. The CDR3 spells CASSLSFRAGANVLTF. CDR3 nucleotide sequence: TGTGCCAGCAGCCTCAGCTTCAGGGCTGGGGCCAACGTCCTGACTTTC. The V call is TRBV7-9, the J call TRBJ2-6; tentatively, D is TRBD1 (5 bases). V lost 5 bases, J lost 2 bases, and 13 bases lay in between. This CDR3 is 16 amino acids long. Germline V CDR1 and CDR2: SEHNR, FQNEAQ (reference sequence).

This clone was seen more than once but under ten times. The chain recombines TRBV15 with TRBJ2-6; D not certain. The germline CDR1 and CDR2 sequences are LNHNV and YYDKDF (reference sequence). The CDR3 is made up of 15 amino acids. V was pared by 3 bases and J by 1 base, with 7 bases between. CDR3: CATSSGRSGANVLTF. The CDR3 DNA is TGTGCCACCAGCAGCGGCAGGTCTGGGGCCAACGTCCTGACTTTC.

The chain joins TRBV5-1 to TRBJ1-2, with D unclear. The germline V and J ends were trimmed by 7 bases and 6 bases, with 13 bases remaining between them. This CDR3 contains 12 residues. The germline gives CDR1 SGHRS, CDR2 YFSETQ. The CDR3 sequence: CASQAGVDGYTF. CDR3 bases: TGCGCCAGCCAAGCGGGAGTGGATGGCTACACCTTC.

The chain links TRBV27 to TRBJ1-6; TRBD1 matches 9 bases. The CDR3 runs 16 residues. J gave up 0 bases and V 6 bases, and 3 bases lay outside the gene matches. CDR1 is MNHEY, CDR2 SMNVEV, per germline (reference sequence). The CDR3 DNA reads as TGTGCCAGCAGGGGACAGGGAAACTCCTATAATTCACCCCTCCACTTT. Its translation is CASRGQGNSYNSPLHF.

Only a few counts were recorded for this clone. The gene calls are TRBV5-6 and TRBJ2-7, with a possible D match to TRBD1 (6 bases). Trimming stripped 4 bases from V and 5 bases from J, with 10 bases between. From germline, CDR1 is SGHDT and CDR2 YYEEEE. The CDR3 is made up of 12 amino acids. Here the CDR3 DNA reads TGTGCCAGCAGCCAGGACAGAAACGAGCAGTACTTC. Translating gives CASSQDRNEQYF.

This sequence joins TRBV6-1 and TRBJ2-7; perhaps TRBD1 as D (6 bases). Per germline, CDR1 MNHNS and CDR2 SASEGT. The germline V and J ends were trimmed by 1 base and 2 bases, with 15 bases remaining between them. The CDR3 is made up of 16 amino acids. In DNA form, the CDR3 reads TGTGCCAGCAGTGAAGTAATGGGGGCCAAGGCCTACGAGCAGTACTTC. It encodes CASSEVMGAKAYEQYF.